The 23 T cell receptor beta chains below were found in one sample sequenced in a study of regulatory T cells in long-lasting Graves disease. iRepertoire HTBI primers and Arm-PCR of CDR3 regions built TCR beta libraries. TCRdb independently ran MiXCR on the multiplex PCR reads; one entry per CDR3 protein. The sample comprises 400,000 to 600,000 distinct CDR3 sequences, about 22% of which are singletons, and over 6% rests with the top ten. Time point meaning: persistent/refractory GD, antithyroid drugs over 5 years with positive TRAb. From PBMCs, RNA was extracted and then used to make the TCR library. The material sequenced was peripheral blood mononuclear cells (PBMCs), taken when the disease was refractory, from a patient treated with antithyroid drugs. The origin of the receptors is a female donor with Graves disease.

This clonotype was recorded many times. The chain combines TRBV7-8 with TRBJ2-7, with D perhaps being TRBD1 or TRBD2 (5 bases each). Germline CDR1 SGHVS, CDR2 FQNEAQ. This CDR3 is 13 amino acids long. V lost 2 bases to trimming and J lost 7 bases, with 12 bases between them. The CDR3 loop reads CASSLSGTGEQYF. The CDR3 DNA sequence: TGTGCCAGCAGCTTAAGTGGGACGGGTGAGCAGTACTTC. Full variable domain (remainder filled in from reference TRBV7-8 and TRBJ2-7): GAGVSQSPRYKVAKRGQDVALRCDPISGHVSLFWYQQALGQGPEFLTYFQNEAQLDKSGLPSDRFFAERPEGSVSTLKIQRTQQEDSAVYLCASSLSGTGEQYFGPGTRLTVT.

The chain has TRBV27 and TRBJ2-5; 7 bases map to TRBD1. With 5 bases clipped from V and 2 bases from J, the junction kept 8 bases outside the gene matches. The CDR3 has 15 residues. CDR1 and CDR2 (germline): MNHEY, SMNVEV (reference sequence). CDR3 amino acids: CASSPQPGQQETQYF. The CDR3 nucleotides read TGTGCCAGCAGTCCCCAGCCGGGACAGCAAGAGACCCAGTACTTC.

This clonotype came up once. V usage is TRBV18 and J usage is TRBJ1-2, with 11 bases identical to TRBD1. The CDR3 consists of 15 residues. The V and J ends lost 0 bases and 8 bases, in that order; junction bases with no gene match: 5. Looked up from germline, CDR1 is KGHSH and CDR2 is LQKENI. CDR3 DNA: TGTGCCAGCTCACCACCCGGACAGGGGGCGTGGGGCTACACCTTC. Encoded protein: CASSPPGQGAWGYTF.

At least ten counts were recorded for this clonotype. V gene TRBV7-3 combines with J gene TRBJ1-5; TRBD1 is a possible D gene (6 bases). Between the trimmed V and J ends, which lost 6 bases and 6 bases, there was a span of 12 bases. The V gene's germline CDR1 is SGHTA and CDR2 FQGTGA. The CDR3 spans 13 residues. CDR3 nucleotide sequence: TGTGCCAGCAGTCAGGGGATGGGTCAGCCCCAGCATTTT. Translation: CASSQGMGQPQHF.

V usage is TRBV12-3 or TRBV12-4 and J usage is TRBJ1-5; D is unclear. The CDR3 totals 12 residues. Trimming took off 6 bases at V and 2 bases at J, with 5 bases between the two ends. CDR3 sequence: CASRDGNQPQHF. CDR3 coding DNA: TGTGCCAGCAGAGATGGCAATCAGCCCCAGCATTTT.

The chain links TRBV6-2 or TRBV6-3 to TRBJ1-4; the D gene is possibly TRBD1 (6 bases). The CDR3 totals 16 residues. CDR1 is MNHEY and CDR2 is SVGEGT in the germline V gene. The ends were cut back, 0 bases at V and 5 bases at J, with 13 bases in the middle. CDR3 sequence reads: CASSYSSTGWNEKLFF. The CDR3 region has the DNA TGTGCCAGCAGTTACTCATCGACAGGATGGAATGAAAAACTGTTTTTT.

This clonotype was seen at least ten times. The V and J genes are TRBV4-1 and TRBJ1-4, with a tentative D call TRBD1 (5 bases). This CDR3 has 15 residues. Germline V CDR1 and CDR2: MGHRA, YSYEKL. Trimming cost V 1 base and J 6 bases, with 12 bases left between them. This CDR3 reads CASSQARTGDEKLFF. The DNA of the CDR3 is TGCGCCAGCAGCCAAGCGCGGACGGGGGATGAAAAACTGTTTTTT.

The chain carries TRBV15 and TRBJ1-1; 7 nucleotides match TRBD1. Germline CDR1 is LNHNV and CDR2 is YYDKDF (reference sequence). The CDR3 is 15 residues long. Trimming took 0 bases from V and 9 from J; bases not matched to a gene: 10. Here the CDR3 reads CATSRDPTGAEKAFF. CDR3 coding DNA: TGTGCCACCAGCAGAGATCCAACAGGGGCCGAGAAAGCTTTCTTT. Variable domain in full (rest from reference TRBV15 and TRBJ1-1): DAMVIQNPRYQVTQFGKPVTLSCSQTLNHNVMYWYQQKSSQAPKLLFHYYDKDFNNEADTPDNFQSRRPNTSFCFLDIRSPGLGDTAMYLCATSRDPTGAEKAFFGQGTRLTVV.

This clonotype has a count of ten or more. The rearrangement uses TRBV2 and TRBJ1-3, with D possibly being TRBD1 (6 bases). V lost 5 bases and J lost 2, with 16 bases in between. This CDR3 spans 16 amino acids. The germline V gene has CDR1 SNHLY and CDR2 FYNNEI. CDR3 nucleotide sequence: TGTGCCAGCAGTTCAATGCAGGGGATAGCTGGAAACACCATATATTTT. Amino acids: CASSSMQGIAGNTIYF.

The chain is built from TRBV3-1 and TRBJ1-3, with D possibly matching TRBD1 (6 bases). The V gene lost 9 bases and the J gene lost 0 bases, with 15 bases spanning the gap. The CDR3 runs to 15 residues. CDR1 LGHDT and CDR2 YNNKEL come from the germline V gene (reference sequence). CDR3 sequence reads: CASQAGQHSGNTIYF. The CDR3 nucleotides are TGTGCCAGTCAGGCGGGACAACACTCTGGAAACACCATATATTTT.

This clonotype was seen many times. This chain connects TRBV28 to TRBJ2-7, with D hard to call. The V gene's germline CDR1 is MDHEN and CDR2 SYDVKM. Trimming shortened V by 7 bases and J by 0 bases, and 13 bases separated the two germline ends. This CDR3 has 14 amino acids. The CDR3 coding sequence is TGTGCCAGCACCTTCGCAGGCAGCTCCTACGAGCAGTACTTC. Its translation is CASTFAGSSYEQYF.

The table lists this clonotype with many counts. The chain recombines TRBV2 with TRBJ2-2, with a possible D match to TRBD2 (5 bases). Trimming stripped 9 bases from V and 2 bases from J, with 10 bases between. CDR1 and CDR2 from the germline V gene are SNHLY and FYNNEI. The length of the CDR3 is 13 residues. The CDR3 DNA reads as TGTGCCAGTTGGAGGAGTAACACCGGGGAGCTGTTTTTT. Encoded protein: CASWRSNTGELFF.

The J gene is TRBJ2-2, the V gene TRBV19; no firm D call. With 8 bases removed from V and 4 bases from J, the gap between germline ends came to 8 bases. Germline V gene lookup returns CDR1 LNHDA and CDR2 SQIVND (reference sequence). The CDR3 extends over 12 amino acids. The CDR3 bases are TGTGCCAGTCCCGTGGTCACCGGGGAGCTGTTTTTT. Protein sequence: CASPVVTGELFF. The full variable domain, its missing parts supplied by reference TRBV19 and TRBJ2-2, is DGGITQSPKYLFRKEGQNVTLSCEQNLNHDAMYWYRQDPGQGLRLIYYSQIVNDFQKGDIAEGYSVSREKKESFPLTVTSAQKNPTAFYLCASPVVTGELFFGEGSRLTVL.

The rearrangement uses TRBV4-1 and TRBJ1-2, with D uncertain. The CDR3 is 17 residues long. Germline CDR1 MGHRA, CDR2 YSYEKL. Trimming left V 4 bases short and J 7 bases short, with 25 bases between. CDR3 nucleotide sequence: TGCGCCAGCAGCCCCCAACCCAAGCGGGCCGAGGTATCTGGCTACACCTTC. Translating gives CASSPQPKRAEVSGYTF.

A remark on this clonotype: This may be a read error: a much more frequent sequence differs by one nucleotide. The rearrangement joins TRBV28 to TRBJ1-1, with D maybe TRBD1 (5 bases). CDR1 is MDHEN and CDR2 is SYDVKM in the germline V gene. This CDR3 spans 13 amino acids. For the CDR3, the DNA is TGTGTCAGCACCGATCAGGGCCTTTTTGAAGCTTTCTTT. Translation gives CVSTDQGLFEAFF.

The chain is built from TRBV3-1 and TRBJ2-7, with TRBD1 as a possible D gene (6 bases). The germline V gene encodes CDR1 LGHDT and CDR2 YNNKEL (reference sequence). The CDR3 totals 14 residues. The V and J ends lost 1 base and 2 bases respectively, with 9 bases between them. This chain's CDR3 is CASSQAGATYEQYF. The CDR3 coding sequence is TGTGCCAGCAGCCAAGCAGGGGCCACCTACGAGCAGTACTTC.

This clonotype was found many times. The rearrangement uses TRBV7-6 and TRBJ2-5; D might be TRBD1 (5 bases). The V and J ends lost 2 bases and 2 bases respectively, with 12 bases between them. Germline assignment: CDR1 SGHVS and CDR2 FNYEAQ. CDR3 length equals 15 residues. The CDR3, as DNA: TGTGCCAGCAGCTTATATTCAGGGCAGCAAGAGACCCAGTACTTC. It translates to CASSLYSGQQETQYF.

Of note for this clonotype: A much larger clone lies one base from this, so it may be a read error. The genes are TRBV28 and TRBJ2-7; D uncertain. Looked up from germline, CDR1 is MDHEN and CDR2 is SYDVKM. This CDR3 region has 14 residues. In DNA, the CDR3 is TGTGCCGGCAGTTTGCATCCCCGGTCCTACGAGCAGTACTTC. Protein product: CAGSLHPRSYEQYF.

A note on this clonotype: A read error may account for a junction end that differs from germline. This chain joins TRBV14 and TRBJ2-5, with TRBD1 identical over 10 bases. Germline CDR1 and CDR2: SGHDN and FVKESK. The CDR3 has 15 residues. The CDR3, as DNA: TGTGCCAGCAGTAGGGGACAGGGGTTCACCAAGACCCGGTACTTC. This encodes CASSRGQGFTKTRYF.

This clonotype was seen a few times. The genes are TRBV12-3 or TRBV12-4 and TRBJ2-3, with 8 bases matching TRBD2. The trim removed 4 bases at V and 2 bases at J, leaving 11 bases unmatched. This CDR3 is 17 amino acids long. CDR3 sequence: CASSSPASSGITDTQYF. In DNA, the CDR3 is TGTGCCAGCAGTTCTCCCGCCAGTAGCGGGATCACAGATACGCAGTATTTT.

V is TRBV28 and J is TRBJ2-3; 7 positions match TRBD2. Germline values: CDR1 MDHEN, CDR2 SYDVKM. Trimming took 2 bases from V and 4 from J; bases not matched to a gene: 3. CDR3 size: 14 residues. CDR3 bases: TGTGCCAGCAGTTTAGCGGGAGAGGCAGATACGCAGTATTTT. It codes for CASSLAGEADTQYF.

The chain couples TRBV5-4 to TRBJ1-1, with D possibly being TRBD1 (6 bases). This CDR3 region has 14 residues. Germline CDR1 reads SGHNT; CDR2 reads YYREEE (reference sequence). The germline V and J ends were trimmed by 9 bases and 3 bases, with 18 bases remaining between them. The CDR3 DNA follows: TGTGCCACCTGGAGGGGGAGTAAGTACACTGAAGCTTTCTTT. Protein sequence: CATWRGSKYTEAFF.

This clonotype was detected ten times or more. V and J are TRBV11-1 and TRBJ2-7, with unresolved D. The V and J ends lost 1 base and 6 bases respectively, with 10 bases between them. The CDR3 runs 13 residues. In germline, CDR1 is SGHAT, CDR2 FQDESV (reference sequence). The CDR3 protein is CASSLVRVGEQYF. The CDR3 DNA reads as TGTGCCAGCAGCTTAGTGCGCGTGGGCGAGCAGTACTTC. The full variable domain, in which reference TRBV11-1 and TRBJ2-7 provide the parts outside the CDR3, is EAEVAQSPRYKITEKSQAVAFWCDPISGHATLYWYRQILGQGPELLVQFQDESVVDDSQLPKDRFSAERLKGVDSTLKIQPAELGDSAMYLCASSLVRVGEQYFGPGTRLTVT.